One sample yielded the 16 T cell receptor beta chains listed below, sequenced in a study of T cells expressing NK-cell markers. With the 5' RACE reads reprocessed, TCRdb shows one record per CDR3 protein and no DNA. The sample holds 350,000 to 400,000 distinct CDR3 sequences. The sample consisted of blood T cells: a sorted CD56 or NKG2C T cell subset, CD4+ or CD8+ T cells, or bulk PBMC T cells (not recorded which). The receptors derive from a woman aged 45-60 years in good health.

The chain employs TRBV4-1 and TRBJ2-1; TCRdb lists TRBD2, though no DNA is available to test this call. Germline-derived CDR1 and CDR2 are MGHRA and YSYEKL. This CDR3 contains 17 residues. The CDR3 sequence is CASSQLISGRAKNEQFF.

The chain recombines TRBV29-1 with TRBJ1-2; as DNA is missing, the TRBD1 call by TCRdb cannot be tested. The CDR3 totals 14 residues. CDR1 and CDR2 from the germline V gene are SQVTM and ANQGSEA. The CDR3: CSVERPDSNYGYTF.

The chain employs TRBV6-5 and TRBJ2-2; the TRBD1 assignment by TCRdb is unverifiable without DNA. This CDR3 contains 16 residues. Germline values: CDR1 MNHEY, CDR2 SVGAGI. CDR3 loop: CASSRSTGMDTGELFF.

The chain links TRBV2 to TRBJ1-5; TCRdb designates TRBD1, a call that cannot be tested without DNA. This CDR3 region has 15 residues. CDR1 is SNHLY and CDR2 is FYNNEI in the germline V gene. CDR3: CASSGDRAVNQPQHF.

The J gene is TRBJ1-4, the V gene TRBV11-2. From germline, CDR1 is SGHAT and CDR2 FQNNGV. CDR3 size: 17 residues. The CDR3 reads CASSLEGQTRWDEKLFF.

The V call is TRBV6-5, the J call TRBJ1-1. The CDR3 sequence is 15 residues long. Per germline, CDR1 MNHEY and CDR2 SVGAGI. This chain's CDR3 is CASSSSQMLNTEAFF.

This chain links TRBV5-1 with TRBJ1-6; the TCRdb D gene call, TRBD1, has no DNA to confirm it. CDR1 and CDR2 (germline): SGHRS, YFSETQ. CDR3 length: 15 amino acids. The CDR3 reads CASSLDGTGLSPLHF.

J is TRBJ2-5 and V is TRBV6-5; the D gene TCRdb calls, TRBD1, cannot be checked with no DNA. CDR1 is MNHEY, CDR2 SVGAGI, per germline. The CDR3 has 16 amino acids. CDR3 loop: CASSYSSGQGQETQYF.

The chain combines TRBV12-3 or TRBV12-4 with TRBJ2-2; the TRBD1 assignment by TCRdb is unverifiable without DNA. The CDR3 has 16 residues. The chain's CDR3 is CASSFPSQQNTGELFF.

The chain recombines TRBV5-5 with TRBJ1-5. Germline CDR1 is SGHKS and CDR2 is YYEKEE (reference sequence). The CDR3 loop spans 15 amino acids. CDR3 region: CASSSETSSREPQHF. The full variable domain, completed using reference TRBV5-5 and TRBJ1-5, is DAGVTQSPTHLIKTRGQQVTLRCSPISGHKSVSWYQQVLGQGPQFIFQYYEKEERGRGNFPDRFSARQFPNYSSELNVNALLLGDSALYLCASSSETSSREPQHFGDGTRLSIL.

The chain employs TRBV12-3 or TRBV12-4 and TRBJ2-3. The CDR3 consists of 13 residues. The CDR3 protein is CASTAPNTDTQYF.

The rearrangement uses TRBV5-1 and TRBJ2-1; the TRBD1 assignment by TCRdb is unverifiable without DNA. CDR3 length: 16 residues. Germline V gives CDR1 SGHRS, CDR2 YFSETQ. The CDR3 region is CASSLGGLGLVNEQFF.

The V call is TRBV12-3 or TRBV12-4, the J call TRBJ2-2; TCRdb designates TRBD1, a call that cannot be tested without DNA. The length of the CDR3 is 16 residues. This CDR3 is CASRQDGIHGTGELFF.

The rearrangement joins TRBV29-1 to TRBJ1-1; TCRdb's D call, TRBD1, is unchecked because there is no DNA. Germline CDR1 and CDR2: SQVTM and ANQGSEA. The CDR3 has 14 amino acids. The CDR3 protein is CSVDRTGLNTEAFF.

V gene TRBV20-1 combines with J gene TRBJ1-1. The germline gives CDR1 DFQATT, CDR2 SNEGSKA (reference sequence). This CDR3 is built from 14 residues. The CDR3 sequence: CSAALRGLNTEAFF.

V is TRBV6-1 and J is TRBJ1-1. The germline V gene encodes CDR1 MNHNS and CDR2 SASEGT. This CDR3 has 13 amino acids. The CDR3 loop is CASKGVSGAEAFF.